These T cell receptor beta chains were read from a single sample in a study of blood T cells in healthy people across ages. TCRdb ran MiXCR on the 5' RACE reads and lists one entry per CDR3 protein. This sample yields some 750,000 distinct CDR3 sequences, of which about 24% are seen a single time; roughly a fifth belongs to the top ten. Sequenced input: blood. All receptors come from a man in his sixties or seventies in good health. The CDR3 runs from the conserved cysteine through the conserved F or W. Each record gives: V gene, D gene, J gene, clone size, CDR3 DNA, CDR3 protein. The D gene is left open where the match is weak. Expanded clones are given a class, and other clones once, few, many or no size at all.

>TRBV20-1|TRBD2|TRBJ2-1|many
TGCAGTGCTAGAGACCAGACTAGCCGGAATGAGCAGTTCTTC
CSARDQTSRNEQFF
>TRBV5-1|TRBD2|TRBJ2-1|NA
TGCGCCAGCAGAACTGCGGGGGACGGATTTAACAATGAGCAGTTCTTC
CASRTAGDGFNNEQFF
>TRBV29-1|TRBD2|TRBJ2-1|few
TGCAGCGTTGTTCCTAGCGGGAGAAGACGGGGTAATGAGCAGTTCTTC
CSVVPSGRRRGNEQFF
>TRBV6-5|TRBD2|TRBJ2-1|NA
TGTGCCAGTGCTACCAGCGGGGGCTCCTACAATGAGCAGTTCTTC
CASATSGGSYNEQFF
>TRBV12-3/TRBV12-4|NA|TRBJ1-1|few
TGTGCCAGCCAGGGGAGGGGTAGAAAAGGTGGAGCTTTCTTT
CASQGRGRKGGAFF
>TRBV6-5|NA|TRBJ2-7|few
TGTGCCAGCAGTTACTCTGAGGTAGCGGCCGAGCAGTACTTC
CASSYSEVAAEQYF
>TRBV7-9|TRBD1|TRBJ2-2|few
TGTGCCAGCAGCTTAGTCGACGACAGGGGGCTTACCGGGGAGCTGTTTTTT
CASSLVDDRGLTGELFF
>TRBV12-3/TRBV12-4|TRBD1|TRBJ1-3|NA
TGTGCCAGCAGGGCTGACAGGGTGCGAAACACCATATATTTT
CASRADRVRNTIYF
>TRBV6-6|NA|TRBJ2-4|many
TGTGCCAGCAGTGCACGGGACACCGCAACCAAAAACATTCAGTACTTC
CASSARDTATKNIQYF
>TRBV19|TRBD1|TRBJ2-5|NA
TGTGCCAGTAGTACTCCGGACAGGGAAGAGACCCAGTACTTC
CASSTPDREETQYF
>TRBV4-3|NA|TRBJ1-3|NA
TGCGCCAGCAGCCAAGATGTGTTTCAGGGTGCCGGAAACACCATATATTTT
CASSQDVFQGAGNTIYF
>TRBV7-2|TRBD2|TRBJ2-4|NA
TGTGCCAGCAGCTTGCCCACTAGCGGAGTAGCCAAAAACATTCAGTACTTC
CASSLPTSGVAKNIQYF
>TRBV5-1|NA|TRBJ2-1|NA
TGCGCCAGCAGCTTGGGAACTAGAGCGAGCAGCGATGAGCAGTTCTTC
CASSLGTRASSDEQFF
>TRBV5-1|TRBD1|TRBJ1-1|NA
TGCGCCAGCAGCTTCACTTCACAGGGGTCCACTGAAGCTTTCTTT
CASSFTSQGSTEAFF
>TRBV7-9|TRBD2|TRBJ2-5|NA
TGTGCCAGCAGCTCCAGACTAGCGGAAGAGACCCAGTACTTC
CASSSRLAEETQYF
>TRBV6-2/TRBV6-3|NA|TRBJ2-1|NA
TGTGCCAGCCAGTTAGTTAATGAGCAGTTCTTC
CASQLVNEQFF
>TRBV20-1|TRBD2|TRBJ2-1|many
TGCAGTGCTAGAGCACGACGACTAGCGGGGGGGCCGGAGAATGAGCAGTTCTTC
CSARARRLAGGPENEQFF
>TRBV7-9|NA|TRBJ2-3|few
TGTGCCAGCAGCCCCGACAGATGCACAGATACGCAGTATTTT
CASSPDRCTDTQYF
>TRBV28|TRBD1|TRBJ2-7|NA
TGTGCCAGCAGACCGGGACAGAGCCCCTACGAGCAGTACTTC
CASRPGQSPYEQYF
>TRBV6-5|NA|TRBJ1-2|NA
TGTGCCAGCAGTAGCGGTGGAACCGTAAACTATGGCTACACCTTC
CASSSGGTVNYGYTF
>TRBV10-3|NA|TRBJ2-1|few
TGTGCCACCAACACCGACAATGAGCAGTTCTTC
CATNTDNEQFF
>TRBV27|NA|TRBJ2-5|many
TGTGCCAGCAGCTCAAGGCTCCAAGAGACCCAGTACTTC
CASSSRLQETQYF
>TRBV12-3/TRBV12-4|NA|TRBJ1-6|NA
TGTGCCAGCAGTTTAGGGGGGGAATCACGGGTTTCCCCCCTCCACTTT
CASSLGGESRVSPLHF
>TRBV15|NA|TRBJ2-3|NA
TGTGCCACCAGCAGAGATCTAGTCACAGATACGCAGTATTTT
CATSRDLVTDTQYF
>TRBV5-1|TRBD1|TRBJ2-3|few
TGCGCCAGCAGCTTGGGGCAGGGGGCTTCGACAGATACGCAGTATTTT
CASSLGQGASTDTQYF
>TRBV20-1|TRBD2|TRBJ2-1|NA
TGCAGGGAGGGGACTAGCGGAGCCCTCTCCTACAATGAGCAGTTCTTC
CREGTSGALSYNEQFF
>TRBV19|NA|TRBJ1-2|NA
TGTGCCAGTAGTATCTCGGGCGCAGGACTATCTTCTAACTATGGCTACACCTTC
CASSISGAGLSSNYGYTF
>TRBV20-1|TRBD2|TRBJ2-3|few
TGCAGTGCTTTGGGGGGGGGCACAGATACGCAGTATTTT
CSALGGGTDTQYF
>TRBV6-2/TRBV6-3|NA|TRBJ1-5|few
TGTGCCAGCACCCTACCGGGACAACCACTTGGGCCCCAGCATTTT
CASTLPGQPLGPQHF
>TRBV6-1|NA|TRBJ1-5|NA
TGTGCCACGGGGGAAAATAGCAATCAGCCCCAGCATTTT
CATGENSNQPQHF
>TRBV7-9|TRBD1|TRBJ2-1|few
TGTGCCAGCAGTCGAGACAGGGAACTTCGCAATGAGCAGTTCTTC
CASSRDRELRNEQFF
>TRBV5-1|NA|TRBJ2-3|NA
TGCGCCAGCAGCTTGGCGTTGAAAGGCACAGATACGCAGTATTTT
CASSLALKGTDTQYF
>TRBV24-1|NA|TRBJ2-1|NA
TGTGCCACCAGTGATTTGCAAGTAGGGGGCTACAATGAGCAGTTCTTC
CATSDLQVGGYNEQFF
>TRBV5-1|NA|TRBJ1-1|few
TGCGCCAGCAGCGAGGGGACTCCGAACACTGAAGCTTTCTTT
CASSEGTPNTEAFF
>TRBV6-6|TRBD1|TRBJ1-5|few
TGTGCCAGCAGTAAATGGACAGGTGATAATCAGCCCCAGCATTTT
CASSKWTGDNQPQHF
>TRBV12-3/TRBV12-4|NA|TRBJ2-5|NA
TGTGCCAGCAGTCCCGTAAACCAAGAGACCCAGTACTTC
CASSPVNQETQYF